The clone carrying this T cell receptor (beta chain) was recorded a few times. Its specificity is not known. Those patients who had chemo-refractory metastatic non-small-cell lung cancer were given focal radiation along with CTLA-4 blockade through ipilimumab. The data were obtained in a study of radiotherapy plus CTLA-4 blockade in lung cancer. Background on the study: Objective responses occurred in around 18% of patients; over 25% had disease control. Study-wide results and limits: Blood saw expansion of tumor-derived TCR clones after radiotherapy plus ipilimumab.

Measured with immunoSEQ multiplex PCR; TCRdb has only the in-frame clones, and not every one. This sample has some 80,000 clones, with 70% to 85% found just once. Trimming pared 6 bases from V and 7 bases from J, leaving 15 bases between. This CDR3 contains 13 residues. In germline, CDR1 is SQVTM, CDR2 ANQGSEA. The sequence derives from a human donor with non-small cell lung cancer who had stable disease on radiotherapy plus ipilimumab. V and J are TRBV29-1 and TRBJ2-2; D is unresolved. Source: peripheral blood, taken from a patient treated with radiotherapy plus ipilimumab. CDR3 in amino acids: CSVDKERFGELFF. As DNA, the CDR3 is TGCAGCGTAGATAAGGAAAGATTCGGGGAGCTGTTTTTT.